This TCR beta chain was observed in a study of low-dose radiotherapy and immunotherapy resistance in tumors. The overall study: On an every-two-weeks schedule, patients received intravenous nivolumab 240 mg, along with ipilimumab 1 mg/kg every six weeks.

V was pared by 0 bases and J by 5 bases, with 15 bases between. The germline gives CDR1 DFQATT, CDR2 SNEGSKA (reference sequence). The CDR3 length is 15 residues. There are many counts of this clonotype. First-strand cDNA used TRAV- and TRBV-specific primers, covering alpha and beta chains. With a constant-region primer and a V-primer adapter, TCRs were subjected to 20 PCR cycles of amplification. One entry per CDR3 protein results from TCRdb running MiXCR on the reads. This table holds roughly 100,000 distinct CDR3 sequences, less than 25% found once. Regarding time point: after trial treatment. Treatment here: LDRT plus nivolumab, ipilimumab, low-dose cyclophosphamide and aspirin (RACIN trial).

The receptor's source is a male donor with prostate cancer. The chain combines TRBV20-1 with TRBJ2-3; D unresolved. Source: PBMCs, taken after low-dose radiotherapy plus immunotherapy. CDR3 DNA: TGCAGTGCTAGAGATGCTGAGCTATCGGTAGATACGCAGTATTTT. Encoded protein: CSARDAELSVDTQYF.